This entry features one TCR beta chain sequence. What it binds is not known. Germline assignment: CDR1 MDHEN and CDR2 SYDVKM. This CDR3 contains 15 residues. J gave up 5 bases and V 6 bases, and 11 bases lay outside the gene matches. These data belong to a study of cytotoxic CD8 clonotypes in ibrutinib-treated CLL. About the research overall: The study included 11 relapsed/refractory and roughly 16 treatment-naive patients; 17 to 18 had IGHV unmutated disease. Study-wide points: Baseline clonality, above age-matched healthy donor levels, tracked circulating CD8+ T-cell counts. The clonality rise at ibrutinib response reflected private clonotype expansion.

Data came from immunoSEQ multiplex PCR; TCRdb stores just in-frame clones and leaves some out. Of fewer than 35,000 clones detected, roughly three quarters appear once; the ten largest clones hold 28%. The chain has TRBV28 and TRBJ1-1, with 8 positions matching TRBD1. This sequence originates from a human donor with chronic lymphocytic leukemia. The source was PBMCs, collected before ibrutinib treatment. The CDR3 loop reads CASSILDREETEAFF. CDR3 nucleotides: TGTGCCAGCAGCATCTTGGACAGGGAGGAAACTGAAGCTTTCTTT.